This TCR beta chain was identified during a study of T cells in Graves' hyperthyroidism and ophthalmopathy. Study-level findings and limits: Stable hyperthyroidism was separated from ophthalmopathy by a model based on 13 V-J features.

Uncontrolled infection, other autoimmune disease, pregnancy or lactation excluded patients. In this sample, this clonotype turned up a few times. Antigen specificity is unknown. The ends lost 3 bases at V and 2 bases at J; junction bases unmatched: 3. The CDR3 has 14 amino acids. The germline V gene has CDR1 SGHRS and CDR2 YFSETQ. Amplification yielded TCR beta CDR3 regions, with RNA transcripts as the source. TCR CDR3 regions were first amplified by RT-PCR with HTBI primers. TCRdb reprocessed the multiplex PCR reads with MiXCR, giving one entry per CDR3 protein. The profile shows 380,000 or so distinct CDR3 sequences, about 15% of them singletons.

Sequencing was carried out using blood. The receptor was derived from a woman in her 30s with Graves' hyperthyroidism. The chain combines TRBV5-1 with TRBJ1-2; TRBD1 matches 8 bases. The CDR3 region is CASSWGQANYGYTF. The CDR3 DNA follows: TGCGCCAGCAGCTGGGGACAGGCGAACTATGGCTACACCTTC. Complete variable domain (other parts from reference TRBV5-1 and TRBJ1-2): KAGVTQTPRYLIKTRGQQVTLSCSPISGHRSVSWYQQTPGQGLQFLFEYFSETQRNKGNFPGRFSGRQFSNSRSEMNVSTLELGDSALYLCASSWGQANYGYTFGSGTRLTVV.